Listed below are T cell receptor beta chains from one sample, sequenced in a study of blood T cell repertoires in COVID-19. Clones were sequenced by immunoSEQ multiplex PCR, and TCRdb holds only the in-frame ones, with some missing. The sample includes fewer than 250,000 clones, roughly 86% of them seen just once. Material for sequencing was peripheral blood. The receptors derive from a man aged 45-65 years with acute or convalescent COVID-19. Each CDR3 is given with its conserved first and last residue. Each record gives: clone size, CDR3 length, V gene, J gene, D gene, CDR3 DNA, CDR3 protein. A D gene is named only where the DNA matches it firmly. For some rows the clone size is stated as once, few or many, or as a class when expanded; others skip it.

>NA|18|TRBV30|TRBJ1-4|NA
TGTGCCTGGAGTAGTTTTTCTTTGGCCGGAGCAACTAATGAAAAACTGTTTTTT
CAWSSFSLAGATNEKLFF
>NA|14|TRBV10-3|TRBJ1-1|TRBD1
TGTGCCATCAGTGCCGGGACAGGGGTGGCTGAAGCTTTCTTT
CAISAGTGVAEAFF
>NA|16|TRBV2|TRBJ1-1|NA
TGTGCCAGCAAGGGAGGAGACTCGTCTTTAAGCGCAGAAGCTTTCTTT
CASKGGDSSLSAEAFF
>NA|16|TRBV30|TRBJ2-1|TRBD2
TGTGCCTATACTCGGACTAGCGGGAGAATCCACAATGAGCAGTTCTTC
CAYTRTSGRIHNEQFF
>NA|12|TRBV10-3|TRBJ2-7|NA
TGTGCCATCAGTGAACAGAACTACGAGCAGTACTTC
CAISEQNYEQYF
>NA|14|TRBV5-6|TRBJ2-7|NA
TGTGCCAGCAGCTTGGGTAGCGGACACGGCGAGCAGTACTTC
CASSLGSGHGEQYF
>NA|17|TRBV6-1|TRBJ2-5|TRBD1
TGTGCCAGCAGTGAAGCTGGTTGGGAGACAGGGCAAGAGACCCAGTACTTC
CASSEAGWETGQETQYF
>NA|12|TRBV14|TRBJ2-5|NA
TGTGCCAGCAGCCAAGAGAGGGAGACCCAGTACTTC
CASSQERETQYF
>NA|14|TRBV2|TRBJ2-1|TRBD1
TGTGCCAGCAGAGCTCCGACAGGGTACAATGAGCAGTTCTTC
CASRAPTGYNEQFF
>NA|15|TRBV19|TRBJ1-1|NA
TGTGCCAGTAGTAGGAACAGGGCTCCGAACACTGAAGCTTTCTTT
CASSRNRAPNTEAFF
>NA|13|TRBV11-3|TRBJ2-1|TRBD2
TGTGCCAGCCAGACTAGCAGCTACAATGAGCAGTTCTTC
CASQTSSYNEQFF
>NA|14|TRBV7-9|TRBJ1-3|NA
TGTGCCAGCAGCTTACCGAGGCGGGGAAACACCATATATTTT
CASSLPRRGNTIYF
>NA|12|TRBV19|TRBJ1-1|NA
TGTGCCAGTAGTCTACTCTTAGGGGGAGCTTTCTTT
CASSLLLGGAFF
>NA|18|TRBV7-8|TRBJ2-3|NA
TGTGCCAGCAGCTTAGTAGCGGTGTGGAGGGAGAGGACAGATACGCAGTATTTT
CASSLVAVWRERTDTQYF
>NA|17|TRBV19|TRBJ2-1|TRBD2
TGTGCCAGTAGTATTATGGGAGCGGGAGTCTCCTACAATGAGCAGTTCTTC
CASSIMGAGVSYNEQFF
>few|13|TRBV9|TRBJ1-6|TRBD1
TGTGCCAGCAGTCCGGGACAGGGTGTTTCCCTCCACTTT
CASSPGQGVSLHF
>NA|15|TRBV10-3|TRBJ1-5|TRBD1
TGTGCCATCAGTGAGCGGACAGGGGTCAATCAGCCCCAGCATTTT
CAISERTGVNQPQHF
>NA|13|TRBV24-1|TRBJ2-3|NA
TGTGCCACCAGTGTTAGGACAGCAGATACGCAGTATTTT
CATSVRTADTQYF
>NA|12|TRBV12-3/TRBV12-4|TRBJ2-2|NA
TGTGCCAGCAGGGAGTACACCGGGGAGCTGTTTTTT
CASREYTGELFF
>NA|11|TRBV3-1/TRBV3-2|TRBJ2-2|NA
TGTGCCAGCAGCCAAGCCCTAGAACTGTTTTTT
CASSQALELFF
>NA|13|TRBV3-1/TRBV3-2|TRBJ1-5|NA
TGTGCCAGCAGCCAAGATGGAGTCTCGCCCCAGCATTTT
CASSQDGVSPQHF
>NA|16|TRBV10-3|TRBJ2-5|TRBD1
TGTGCCATCAGCCGATCCGGGACAGGGCTTGGAGAGACCCAGTACTTC
CAISRSGTGLGETQYF
>once|16|TRBV6-1|TRBJ1-5|TRBD1
TGTGCCAGCAGTGAAAGAAGGACAGGAGATTATCAGCCCCAGCATTTT
CASSERRTGDYQPQHF
>NA|15|TRBV11-3|TRBJ2-4|TRBD1
TGTGCCAGCAGCTTAACCGGGGACAGTAGAGACATTCAGTACTTC
CASSLTGDSRDIQYF
>NA|13|TRBV5-5|TRBJ1-2|NA
TGTGCCAGCAGCTTGGAGGGGAACTATGGCTACACCTTC
CASSLEGNYGYTF
>NA|16|TRBV7-9|TRBJ2-7|TRBD2
TGTGCCAGCAGCTTATCCCGGGGAGGGGACGGCTACGAGCAGTACTTC
CASSLSRGGDGYEQYF
>NA|15|TRBV6-5|TRBJ1-2|TRBD1
TGTGCCAGCAGTCGAAACAGGGGATCGAGGTATGGCTACACCTTC
CASSRNRGSRYGYTF
>NA|17|TRBV11-2|TRBJ1-2|NA
TGTGCCAGCAGCTTGAAGCTAGTCGGCACTACTAACTATGGCTACACCTTC
CASSLKLVGTTNYGYTF
>NA|13|TRBV5-4|TRBJ2-2|NA
TGTGCCAGCAGCTTCCCGGGGGCCGGGGAGCTGTTTTTT
CASSFPGAGELFF
>NA|13|TRBV2|TRBJ1-2|TRBD1
TGTGCCAGCCGACACCGGGACAGAGACCGGGTCGCCTTC
CASRHRDRDRVAF
>NA|14|TRBV7-2|TRBJ2-5|NA
TGTGCCAGCAGCCCCCGGACTGGCGAAGAGACCCAGTACTTC
CASSPRTGEETQYF
>NA|15|TRBV7-3|TRBJ1-1|NA
TGTGCCAGCAGCTCCGACGGAGGGATGAACACTGAAGCTTTCTTT
CASSSDGGMNTEAFF